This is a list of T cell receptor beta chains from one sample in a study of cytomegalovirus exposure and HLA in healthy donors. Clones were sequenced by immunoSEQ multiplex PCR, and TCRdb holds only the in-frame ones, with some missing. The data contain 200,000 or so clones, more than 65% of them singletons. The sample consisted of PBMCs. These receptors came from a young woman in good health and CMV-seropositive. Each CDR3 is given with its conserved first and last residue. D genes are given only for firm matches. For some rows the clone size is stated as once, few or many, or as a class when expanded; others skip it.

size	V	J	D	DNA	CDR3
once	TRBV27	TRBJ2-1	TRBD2	TGTGCCAGCAGCTCAATACTAGCGGGAGACGGCAATGAGCAGTTCTTC	CASSSILAGDGNEQFF
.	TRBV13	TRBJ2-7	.	TGTGCCAGCAGCCCATCTCCACTGAGGGTCTCCTACGAGCAGTACTTC	CASSPSPLRVSYEQYF
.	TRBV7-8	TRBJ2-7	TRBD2	TGTGCCAGCAGCGGGGGGGGAGGCGAGCAGTACTTC	CASSGGGGEQYF
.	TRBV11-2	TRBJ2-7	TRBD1	TGTGCCAGCAGCTGGGATTCCGGGACAGGGGTTATCGTGCGCTTC	CASSWDSGTGVIVRF
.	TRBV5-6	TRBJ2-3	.	TGTGCCAGCAGCACGGCGGGGACGATTCCCAGCACAGATACGCAGTATTTT	CASSTAGTIPSTDTQYF
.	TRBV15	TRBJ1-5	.	TGTGCCACCGGGCCTAGGGGGATGAATCAGCCCCAGCATTTT	CATGPRGMNQPQHF
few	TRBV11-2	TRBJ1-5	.	TGTGCCAGCAGCCAACGACAGGACAATCAGCCCCAGCATTTT	CASSQRQDNQPQHF
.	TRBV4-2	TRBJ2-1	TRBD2	TGTGCCAGCAGCCAAGAGGGGGGGATCAATGAGCAGTTCTTC	CASSQEGGINEQFF
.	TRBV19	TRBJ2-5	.	TGTGCCAGTAGTGCGCGCCCCGGGGGGACCCAGTACTTC	CASSARPGGTQYF
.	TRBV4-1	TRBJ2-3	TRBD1	TGCGCCAGCAGCCAAGTGGACAGGGACTCAGATACGCAGTATTTT	CASSQVDRDSDTQYF
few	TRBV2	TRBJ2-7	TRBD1	TGTGCCAGCAGGAAAGGGACAGCACCCTCCTACGAGCAGTACTTC	CASRKGTAPSYEQYF
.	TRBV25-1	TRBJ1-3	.	TGTGCCAGCAGTGAATTTACCCTCCTGGCAGGAAACACCATATATTTT	CASSEFTLLAGNTIYF
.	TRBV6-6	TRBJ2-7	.	TGTGCCAGCAAGCAAACTAGCCGCGGAGCCTACGAGCAGTACTTC	CASKQTSRGAYEQYF
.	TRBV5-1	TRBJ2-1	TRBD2	TGCGCCAGCAGCTTGGAACTAGCGGTCAATGAGCAGTTCTTC	CASSLELAVNEQFF
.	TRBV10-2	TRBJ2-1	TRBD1	TGCGCCAGCAGAGCAGGACAGGGGGCTGTTGGCGAGCAGTTCTTC	CASRAGQGAVGEQFF
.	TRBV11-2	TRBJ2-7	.	TGTGCCAGCAGTAGGGGTCCCTACGAGCAGTACTTC	CASSRGPYEQYF
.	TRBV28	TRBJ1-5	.	TGTGCCAGCCGTGTTCCGATTACAAATCAGCCCCAGCATTTT	CASRVPITNQPQHF
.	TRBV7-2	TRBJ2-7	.	TGTGCCAGCAGCTTTATGACCCCGGGCTACGAGCAGTACTTC	CASSFMTPGYEQYF
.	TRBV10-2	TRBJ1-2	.	TGCGCCAGCAGTAGCCTGGATGGCTACACCTTC	CASSSLDGYTF
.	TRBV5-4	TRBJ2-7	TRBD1	TGTGCCAGCAGCTTGGCAGGGGGCCTGCACGAGCAGTACTTC	CASSLAGGLHEQYF
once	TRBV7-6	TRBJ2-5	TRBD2	TGTGCCAGCAGCGCGGGACTACAGTACCAAGAGACCCAGTACTTC	CASSAGLQYQETQYF
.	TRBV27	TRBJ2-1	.	TGTGCCAGCAGTTTCCAGGGCCTTAACAATGAGCAGTTCTTC	CASSFQGLNNEQFF
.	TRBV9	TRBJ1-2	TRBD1	TGTGCCAGCAGCGTTGGACAGGGGGTGAGTGGCTACACCTTC	CASSVGQGVSGYTF
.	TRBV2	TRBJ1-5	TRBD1	TGTGCCAGCAGTCTCACACAGGGGCTGGATCAGCCCCAGCATTTT	CASSLTQGLDQPQHF
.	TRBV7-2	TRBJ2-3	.	TGTGCCAGCAGCTTCACACAGGGCTCTGCAGATACGCAGTATTTT	CASSFTQGSADTQYF
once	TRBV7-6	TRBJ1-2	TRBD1	TGTGCCAGCAGCGATCAGACAGGGGGCGTTTCTTATGGCTACACCTTC	CASSDQTGGVSYGYTF
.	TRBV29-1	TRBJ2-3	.	TGCAGCGTTGAAGCCCACGGGGATACGCAGTATTTT	CSVEAHGDTQYF
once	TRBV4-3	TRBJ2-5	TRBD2	TGCGCCAGCAGCCAAGATTTAAGCCGCGGGAGAGAAGAGACCCAGTACTTC	CASSQDLSRGREETQYF
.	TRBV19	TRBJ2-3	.	TGTGCCAGTAGTATAGATCGGAGCACAGATACGCAGTATTTT	CASSIDRSTDTQYF
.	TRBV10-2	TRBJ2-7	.	TGCGCCAGCAGTGGCCGGGGGGCTTCCGAGCAGTACTTC	CASSGRGASEQYF
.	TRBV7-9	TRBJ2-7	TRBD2	TGTGCCAGCAGCCAACTAGCGGTTCCTTACGAGCAGTACTTC	CASSQLAVPYEQYF
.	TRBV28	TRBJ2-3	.	TGTGCCAGCAGTTTATGGTTTGAGGTGACTCCCACAGATACGCAGTATTTT	CASSLWFEVTPTDTQYF
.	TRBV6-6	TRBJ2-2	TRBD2	TGTGCCAGCAGTTACTCTAGCGGGGTCACCGGGGAGCTGTTTTTT	CASSYSSGVTGELFF
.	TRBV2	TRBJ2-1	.	TGTGCCAGCGGGCAAGGCGCAGGGACATCCTACAATGAGCAGTTCTTC	CASGQGAGTSYNEQFF
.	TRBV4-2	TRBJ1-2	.	TGTGCCAGCAGTCCTAGGGCAGGGCGGGATAACTATGGCTACACCTTC	CASSPRAGRDNYGYTF
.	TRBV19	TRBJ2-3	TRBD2	TGTGCCAGTAGTAGGACTAGCGGGGGATCAGATACGCAGTATTTT	CASSRTSGGSDTQYF
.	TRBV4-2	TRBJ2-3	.	TGTGCCAGCAGCCAAGATAGGGGGGGCCTCACAGATACGCAGTATTTT	CASSQDRGGLTDTQYF
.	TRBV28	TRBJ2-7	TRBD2	TGTGCCAGCAGTTTAGAACTGAGTTCGGGAGGTGGCCACGAGCAGTACTTC	CASSLELSSGGGHEQYF
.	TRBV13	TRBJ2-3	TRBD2	TGTGCCAGCAGCCCCCCAACCGGGACTAGCGGAATCGCAGATACGCAGTATTTT	CASSPPTGTSGIADTQYF
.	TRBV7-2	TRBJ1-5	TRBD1	TGTGCCAGCAGCCTACAGGGGGCAAGCAATCAGCCCCAGCATTTT	CASSLQGASNQPQHF
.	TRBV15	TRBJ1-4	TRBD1	TGTGCCACCAGCAGAGGCCCCCCGGGACAGGGGGCGGGTCAGGAAAAACTGTTTTTT	CATSRGPPGQGAGQEKLFF
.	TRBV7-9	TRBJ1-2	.	TGTGCCAGCAGCTTCGGGGGGGTCTCAGGTGGCTACACCTTC	CASSFGGVSGGYTF
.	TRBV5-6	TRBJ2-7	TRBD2	TGTGCCAGCAGCTTGTTTGGCGGGAGGGCCTACGAGCAGTACTTC	CASSLFGGRAYEQYF
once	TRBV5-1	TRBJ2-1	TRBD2	TGCGCCAGCACCCTACTAGCGGGAGTGAGGAATGAGCAGTTCTTC	CASTLLAGVRNEQFF
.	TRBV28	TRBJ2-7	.	TGTGCCAGCAGGGTACAGGGATTGGGAGAGGGGCAGTACTTC	CASRVQGLGEGQYF
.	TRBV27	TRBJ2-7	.	TGTGCCAGCAGTCTACAGGGCTTGGGGGAGCAGTACTTC	CASSLQGLGEQYF
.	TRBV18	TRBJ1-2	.	TGTGCCAGCTCACCAGCGGGTTGGAATGGCTACACCTTC	CASSPAGWNGYTF
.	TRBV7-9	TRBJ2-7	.	TGTGCCAGCGGTTCAGGGGCCCACACCTTTACCTACGAGCAGTACTTC	CASGSGAHTFTYEQYF
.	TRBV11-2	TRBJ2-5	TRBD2	TGTGCCAGCAGACTAGCGGGGGGCGTTGGGGGGACCCAGTACTTC	CASRLAGGVGGTQYF
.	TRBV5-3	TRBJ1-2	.	TGTGCCAGATTAACACCGGAGGCCCCAGCTTCTAACTATGGCTACACCTTC	CARLTPEAPASNYGYTF
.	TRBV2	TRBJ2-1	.	TGTGCCAACAAACAAACTAGGAGCTCCTACAATGAGCAGTTCTTC	CANKQTRSSYNEQFF
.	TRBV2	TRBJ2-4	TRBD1	TGTGCCAGCGGGCTACAGGGGGCAAGAACGGCCAAAAACATTCAGTACTTC	CASGLQGARTAKNIQYF
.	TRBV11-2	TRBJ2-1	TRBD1	TGTGCCAGCAGCCCCGTCAGGGACAGTGAAGATGAGCAGTTCTTC	CASSPVRDSEDEQFF
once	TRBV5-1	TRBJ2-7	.	TGCGCCAGCAGCTTGGTAGCAGGGAGGGAGCAGTACTTC	CASSLVAGREQYF
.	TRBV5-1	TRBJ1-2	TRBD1	TGCGCCAGCAGCCCCGACAGGGCTAACTATGGCTACACCTTC	CASSPDRANYGYTF